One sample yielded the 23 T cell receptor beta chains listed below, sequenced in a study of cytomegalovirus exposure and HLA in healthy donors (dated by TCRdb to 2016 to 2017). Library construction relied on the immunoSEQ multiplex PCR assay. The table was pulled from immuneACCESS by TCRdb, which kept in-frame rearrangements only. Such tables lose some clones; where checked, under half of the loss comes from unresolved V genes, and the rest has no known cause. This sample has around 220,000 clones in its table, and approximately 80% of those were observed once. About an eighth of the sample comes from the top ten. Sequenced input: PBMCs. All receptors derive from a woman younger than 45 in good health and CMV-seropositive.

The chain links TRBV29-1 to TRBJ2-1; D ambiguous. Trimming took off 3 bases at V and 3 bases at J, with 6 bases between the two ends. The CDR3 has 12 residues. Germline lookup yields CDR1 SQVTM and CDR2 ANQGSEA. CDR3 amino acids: CSVEVGYNEQFF. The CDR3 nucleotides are TGCAGCGTTGAGGTGGGCTACAATGAGCAGTTCTTC.

In nucleotides, the CDR3 is TGTGCCAGCAGCGTACGATCATCGATTGAGGGGAACACTGAAGCTTTCTTT. This codes for CASSVRSSIEGNTEAFF. V and J are TRBV9 and TRBJ1-1; D unclear. V was shortened by 1 base and J by 1 base, with 17 bases between the two germline ends. Per germline, CDR1 SGDLS and CDR2 YYNGEE. The CDR3 is 17 residues long.

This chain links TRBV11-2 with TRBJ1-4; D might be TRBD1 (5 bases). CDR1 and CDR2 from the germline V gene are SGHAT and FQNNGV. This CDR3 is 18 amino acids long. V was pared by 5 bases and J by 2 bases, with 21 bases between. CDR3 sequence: CASSRATRGWITNEKLFF. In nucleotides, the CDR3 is TGTGCCAGCAGCCGGGCGACGAGGGGCTGGATCACTAATGAAAAACTGTTTTTT.

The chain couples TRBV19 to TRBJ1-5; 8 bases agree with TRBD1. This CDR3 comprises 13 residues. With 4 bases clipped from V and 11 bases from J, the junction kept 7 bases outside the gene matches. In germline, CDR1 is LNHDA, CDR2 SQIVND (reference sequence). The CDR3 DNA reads TGTGCCAGTAGTACGGACAGGGAAGTGTCCCAGCATTTT. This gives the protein CASSTDREVSQHF.

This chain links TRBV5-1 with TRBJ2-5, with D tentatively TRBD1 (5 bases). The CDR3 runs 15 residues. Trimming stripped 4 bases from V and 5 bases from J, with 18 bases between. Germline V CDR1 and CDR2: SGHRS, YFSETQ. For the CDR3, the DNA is TGCGCCAGCAGCGTAGAAGGGGTTGTGACTGAGACCCAGTACTTC. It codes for CASSVEGVVTETQYF. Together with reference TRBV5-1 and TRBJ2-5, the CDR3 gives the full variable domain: KAGVTQTPRYLIKTRGQQVTLSCSPISGHRSVSWYQQTPGQGLQFLFEYFSETQRNKGNFPGRFSGRQFSNSRSEMNVSTLELGDSALYLCASSVEGVVTETQYFGPGTRLLVL.

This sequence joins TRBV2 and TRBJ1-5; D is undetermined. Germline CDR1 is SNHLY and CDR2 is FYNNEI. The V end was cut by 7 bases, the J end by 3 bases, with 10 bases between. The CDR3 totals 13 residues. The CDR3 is CASMFEVNQPQHF. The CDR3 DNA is TGTGCCAGCATGTTCGAGGTCAATCAGCCCCAGCATTTT.

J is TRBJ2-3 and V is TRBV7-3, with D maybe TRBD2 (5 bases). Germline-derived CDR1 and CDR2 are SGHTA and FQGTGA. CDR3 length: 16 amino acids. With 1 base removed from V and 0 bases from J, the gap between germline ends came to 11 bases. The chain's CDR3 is CASSLNPGLSTDTQYF. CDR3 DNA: TGTGCCAGCAGCTTAAACCCAGGACTGAGCACAGATACGCAGTATTTT.

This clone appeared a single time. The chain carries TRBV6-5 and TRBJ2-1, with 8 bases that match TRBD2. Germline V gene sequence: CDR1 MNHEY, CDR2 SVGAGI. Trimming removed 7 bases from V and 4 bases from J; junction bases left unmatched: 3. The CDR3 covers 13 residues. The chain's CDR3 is CASNRGGYNEQFF. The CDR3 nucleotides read TGTGCCAGCAATCGGGGGGGGTACAATGAGCAGTTCTTC.

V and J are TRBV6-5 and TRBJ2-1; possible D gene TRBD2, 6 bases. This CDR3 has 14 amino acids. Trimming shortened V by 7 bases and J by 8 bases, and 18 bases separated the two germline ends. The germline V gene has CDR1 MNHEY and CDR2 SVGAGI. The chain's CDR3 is CASKVLREKDEQFF. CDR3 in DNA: TGTGCCAGCAAAGTCCTACGGGAGAAGGATGAGCAGTTCTTC.

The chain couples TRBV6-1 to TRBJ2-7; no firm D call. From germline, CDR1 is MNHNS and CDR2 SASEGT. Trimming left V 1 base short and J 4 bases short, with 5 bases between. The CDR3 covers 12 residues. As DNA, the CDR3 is TGTGCCAGCAGTGAAGGTTGGTACGAGCAGTACTTC. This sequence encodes CASSEGWYEQYF.

The DNA for the CDR3 is TGTGCCAGCGGGAACGGAGACTACAATGAGCAGTTCTTC. Amino acids: CASGNGDYNEQFF. V gene TRBV27 combines with J gene TRBJ2-1; D not resolved. There are 13 residues in the CDR3. CDR1 is MNHEY, CDR2 SMNVEV, per germline (reference sequence). V was cut by 8 bases and J by 3 bases, with 11 bases left in between.

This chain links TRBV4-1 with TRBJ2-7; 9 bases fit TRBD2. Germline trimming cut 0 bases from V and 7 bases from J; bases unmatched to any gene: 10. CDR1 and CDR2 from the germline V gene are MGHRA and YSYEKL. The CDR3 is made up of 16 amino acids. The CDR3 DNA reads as TGCGCCAGCAGCCAAGATCACGCTAGCGGGGCCGGGGAGCAGTACTTC. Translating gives CASSQDHASGAGEQYF.

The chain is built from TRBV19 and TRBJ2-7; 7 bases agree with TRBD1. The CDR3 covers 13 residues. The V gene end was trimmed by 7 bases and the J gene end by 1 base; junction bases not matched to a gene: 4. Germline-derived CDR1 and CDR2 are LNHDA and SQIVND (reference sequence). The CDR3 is CASTARGSYEQYF. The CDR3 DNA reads TGTGCCAGTACGGCCAGGGGGTCCTACGAGCAGTACTTC.

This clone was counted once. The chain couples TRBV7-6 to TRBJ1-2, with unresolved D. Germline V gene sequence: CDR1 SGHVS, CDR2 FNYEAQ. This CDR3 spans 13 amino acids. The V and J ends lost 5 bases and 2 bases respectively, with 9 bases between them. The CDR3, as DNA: TGTGCCAGCAGCCAGCGAGGCAACTATGGCTACACCTTC. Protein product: CASSQRGNYGYTF.

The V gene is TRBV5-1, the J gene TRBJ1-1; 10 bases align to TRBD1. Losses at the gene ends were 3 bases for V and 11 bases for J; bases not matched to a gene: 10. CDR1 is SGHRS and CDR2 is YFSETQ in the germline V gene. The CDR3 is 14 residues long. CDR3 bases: TGCGCCAGCAGCTACGGACAGGGGGTCGAGGAGGCTTTCTTT. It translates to CASSYGQGVEEAFF.

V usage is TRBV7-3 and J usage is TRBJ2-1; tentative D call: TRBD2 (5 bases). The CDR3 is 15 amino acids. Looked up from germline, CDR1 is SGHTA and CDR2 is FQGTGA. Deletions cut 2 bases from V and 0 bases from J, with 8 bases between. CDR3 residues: CASSLLGSSYNEQFF. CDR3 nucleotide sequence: TGTGCCAGCAGCTTATTGGGGAGCTCCTACAATGAGCAGTTCTTC.

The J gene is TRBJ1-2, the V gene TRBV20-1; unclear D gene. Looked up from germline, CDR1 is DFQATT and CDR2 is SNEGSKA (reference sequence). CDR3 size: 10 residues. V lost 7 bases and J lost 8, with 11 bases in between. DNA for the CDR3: TGCAGTGTGAATGAAGGGGGCTACACCTTC. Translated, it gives CSVNEGGYTF.

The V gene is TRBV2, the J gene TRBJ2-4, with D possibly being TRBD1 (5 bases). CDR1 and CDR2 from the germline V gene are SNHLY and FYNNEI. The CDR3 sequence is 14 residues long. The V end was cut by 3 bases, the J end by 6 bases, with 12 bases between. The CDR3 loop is CASSEVRVPNIQYF. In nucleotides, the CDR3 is TGTGCCAGCAGTGAGGTCAGGGTCCCAAACATTCAGTACTTC.

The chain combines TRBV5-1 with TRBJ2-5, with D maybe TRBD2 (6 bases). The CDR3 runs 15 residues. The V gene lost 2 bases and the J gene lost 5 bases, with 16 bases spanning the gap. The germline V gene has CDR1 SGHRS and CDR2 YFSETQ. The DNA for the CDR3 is TGCGCCAGCAGCTTCAGCTGGGGAGGCGGGGAGACCCAGTACTTC. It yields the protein CASSFSWGGGETQYF.

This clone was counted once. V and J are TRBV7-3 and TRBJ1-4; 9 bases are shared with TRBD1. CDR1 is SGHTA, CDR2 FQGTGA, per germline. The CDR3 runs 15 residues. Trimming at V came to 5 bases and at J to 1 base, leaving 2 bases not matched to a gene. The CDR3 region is CASSLTGGTNEKLFF. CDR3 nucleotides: TGTGCCAGCAGCCTGACAGGGGGAACTAATGAAAAACTGTTTTTT.

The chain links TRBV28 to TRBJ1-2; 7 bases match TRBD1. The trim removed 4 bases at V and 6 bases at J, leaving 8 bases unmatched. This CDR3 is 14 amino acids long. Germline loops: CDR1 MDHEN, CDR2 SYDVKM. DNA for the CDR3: TGTGCCAGCAGTTATCGCCGGGACAGCCATGGCTACACCTTC. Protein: CASSYRRDSHGYTF.

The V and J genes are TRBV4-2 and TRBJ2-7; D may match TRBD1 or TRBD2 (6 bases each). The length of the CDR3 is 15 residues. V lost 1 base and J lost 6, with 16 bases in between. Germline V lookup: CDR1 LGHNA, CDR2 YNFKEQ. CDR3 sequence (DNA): TGTGCCAGCAGCCAAGTGGGGGGCAGGCTGTTCGAGCAGTACTTC. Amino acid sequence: CASSQVGGRLFEQYF.

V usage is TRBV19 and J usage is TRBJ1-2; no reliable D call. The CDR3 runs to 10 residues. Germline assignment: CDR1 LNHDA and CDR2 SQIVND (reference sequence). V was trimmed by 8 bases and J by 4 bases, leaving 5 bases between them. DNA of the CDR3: TGTGCCAGTGAGGGCTATGGCTACACCTTC. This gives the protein CASEGYGYTF.